This TCR beta chain was profiled in a study of glioma-infiltrating T cells after dendritic cell vaccination. Turning to the study itself: The vaccine used monocyte-derived dendritic cells pulsed overnight with autologous tumor lysate. Dendritic cell vaccine was injected intradermally three times, biweekly.

The primer mix had 60 V beta and 13 J beta primers. Sequencing was performed with immunoSEQ multiplex PCR; in TCRdb, only in-frame clones are kept and a portion is missing. The sample lists roughly 96,000 clones, approximately 81% occurring once. CDR1 is MNHNS, CDR2 SASEGT, per germline. V shed 7 bases and J 2 bases; nucleotides not matched to a gene: 7. This CDR3 spans 15 amino acids. No glioblastoma patient carried an isocitrate dehydrogenase mutation. The chain joins TRBV6-1 to TRBJ2-1; 8 bases align to TRBD2. This receptor was taken from a human donor with glioblastoma. Sequences were derived from blood, sampled before dendritic cell vaccination. The CDR3 DNA reads as TGTGCCAGCAAAACCTTGGGACTAGCCTACAATGAGCAGTTCTTC. It specifies CASKTLGLAYNEQFF.